This T cell receptor beta chain derives from a study of neoadjuvant nivolumab and ipilimumab in lung cancer. Generated by immunoSEQ multiplex PCR, the TCRdb table keeps only in-frame clones and is missing some. The sample shows 40,000 to 60,000 clones, roughly 91% of them seen only once. The CDR3 has 13 amino acids. V shed 10 bases and J shed 3 bases, with 15 bases lying between them. Germline CDR1 reads MNHEY; CDR2 reads SVGAGI. V gene TRBV6-5 combines with J gene TRBJ1-1; D unresolved. The TCR was taken from an adult with non-small cell lung cancer. Some clones in this sample may be carry-over from other donors' samples. This material consisted of blood, taken before neoadjuvant nivolumab, alone or with ipilimumab. The CDR3 reads CATRRYKDTEAFF. CDR3 coding DNA: TGTGCCACCCGACGTTACAAAGACACTGAAGCTTTCTTT.